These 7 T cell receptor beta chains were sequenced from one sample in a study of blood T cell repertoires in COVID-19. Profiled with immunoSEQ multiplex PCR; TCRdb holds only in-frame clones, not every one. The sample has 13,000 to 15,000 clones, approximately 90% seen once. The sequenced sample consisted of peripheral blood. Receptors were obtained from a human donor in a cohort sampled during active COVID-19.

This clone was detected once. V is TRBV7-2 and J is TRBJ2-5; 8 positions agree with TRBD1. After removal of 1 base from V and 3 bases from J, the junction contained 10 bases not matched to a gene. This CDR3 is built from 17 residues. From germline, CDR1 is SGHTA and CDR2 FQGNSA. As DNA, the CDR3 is TGTGCCAGCAGCTTAGGGACAGGGTTCCGCCGAGAAGAGACCCAGTACTTC. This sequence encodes CASSLGTGFRREETQYF. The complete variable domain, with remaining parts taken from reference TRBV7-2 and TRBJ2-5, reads GAGVSQSPSNKVTEKGKDVELRCDPISGHTALYWYRQSLGQGLEFLIYFQGNSAPDKSGLPSDRFSAERTGGSVSTLTIQRTQQEDSAVYLCASSLGTGFRREETQYFGPGTRLLVL.

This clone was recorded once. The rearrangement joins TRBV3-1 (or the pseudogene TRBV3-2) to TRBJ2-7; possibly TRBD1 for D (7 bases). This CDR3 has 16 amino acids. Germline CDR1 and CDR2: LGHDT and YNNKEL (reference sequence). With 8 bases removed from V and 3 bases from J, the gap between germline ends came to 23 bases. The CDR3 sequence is CASAGPQGGVSYEQYF. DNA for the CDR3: TGTGCCAGCGCCGGCCCCCAGGGGGGCGTAAGCTACGAGCAGTACTTC.

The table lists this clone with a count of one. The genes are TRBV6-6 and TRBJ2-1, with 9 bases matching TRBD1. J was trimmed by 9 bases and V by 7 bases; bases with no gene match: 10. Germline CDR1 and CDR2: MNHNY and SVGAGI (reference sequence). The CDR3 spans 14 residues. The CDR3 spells CASNSPGQGSEQFF. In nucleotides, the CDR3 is TGTGCCAGCAACTCCCCGGGACAGGGAAGTGAGCAGTTCTTC.

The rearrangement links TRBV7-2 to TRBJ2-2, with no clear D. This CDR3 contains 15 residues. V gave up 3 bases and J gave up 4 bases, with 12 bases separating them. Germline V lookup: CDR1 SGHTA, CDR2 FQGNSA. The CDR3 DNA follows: TGTGCCAGCAGCTTGAGGTCCCCGGTCACCGGGGAGCTGTTTTTT. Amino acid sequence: CASSLRSPVTGELFF. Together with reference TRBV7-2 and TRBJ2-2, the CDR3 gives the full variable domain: GAGVSQSPSNKVTEKGKDVELRCDPISGHTALYWYRQSLGQGLEFLIYFQGNSAPDKSGLPSDRFSAERTGGSVSTLTIQRTQQEDSAVYLCASSLRSPVTGELFFGEGSRLTVL.

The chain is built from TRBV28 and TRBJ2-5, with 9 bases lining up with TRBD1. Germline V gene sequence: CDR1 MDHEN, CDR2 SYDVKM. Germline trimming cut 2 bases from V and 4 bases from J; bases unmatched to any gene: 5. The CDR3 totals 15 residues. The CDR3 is CASSLVTGGRETQYF. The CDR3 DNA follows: TGTGCCAGCAGTTTAGTGACAGGGGGTCGAGAGACCCAGTACTTC.

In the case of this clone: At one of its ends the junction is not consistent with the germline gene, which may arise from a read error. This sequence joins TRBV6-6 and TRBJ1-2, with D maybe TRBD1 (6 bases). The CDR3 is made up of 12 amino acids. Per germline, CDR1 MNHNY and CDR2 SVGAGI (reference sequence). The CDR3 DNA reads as TGTGCCAGCAGTGACCGGGACATCGGCTACGGCTTC. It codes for CASSDRDIGYGF.

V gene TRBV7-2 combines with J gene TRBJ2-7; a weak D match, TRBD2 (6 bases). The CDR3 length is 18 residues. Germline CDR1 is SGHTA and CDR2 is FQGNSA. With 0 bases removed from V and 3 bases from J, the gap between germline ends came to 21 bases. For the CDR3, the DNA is TGTGCCAGCAGCTTAGCGCCCTCCAGCGGGTTCATAGTCTACGAGCAGTACTTC. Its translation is CASSLAPSSGFIVYEQYF.